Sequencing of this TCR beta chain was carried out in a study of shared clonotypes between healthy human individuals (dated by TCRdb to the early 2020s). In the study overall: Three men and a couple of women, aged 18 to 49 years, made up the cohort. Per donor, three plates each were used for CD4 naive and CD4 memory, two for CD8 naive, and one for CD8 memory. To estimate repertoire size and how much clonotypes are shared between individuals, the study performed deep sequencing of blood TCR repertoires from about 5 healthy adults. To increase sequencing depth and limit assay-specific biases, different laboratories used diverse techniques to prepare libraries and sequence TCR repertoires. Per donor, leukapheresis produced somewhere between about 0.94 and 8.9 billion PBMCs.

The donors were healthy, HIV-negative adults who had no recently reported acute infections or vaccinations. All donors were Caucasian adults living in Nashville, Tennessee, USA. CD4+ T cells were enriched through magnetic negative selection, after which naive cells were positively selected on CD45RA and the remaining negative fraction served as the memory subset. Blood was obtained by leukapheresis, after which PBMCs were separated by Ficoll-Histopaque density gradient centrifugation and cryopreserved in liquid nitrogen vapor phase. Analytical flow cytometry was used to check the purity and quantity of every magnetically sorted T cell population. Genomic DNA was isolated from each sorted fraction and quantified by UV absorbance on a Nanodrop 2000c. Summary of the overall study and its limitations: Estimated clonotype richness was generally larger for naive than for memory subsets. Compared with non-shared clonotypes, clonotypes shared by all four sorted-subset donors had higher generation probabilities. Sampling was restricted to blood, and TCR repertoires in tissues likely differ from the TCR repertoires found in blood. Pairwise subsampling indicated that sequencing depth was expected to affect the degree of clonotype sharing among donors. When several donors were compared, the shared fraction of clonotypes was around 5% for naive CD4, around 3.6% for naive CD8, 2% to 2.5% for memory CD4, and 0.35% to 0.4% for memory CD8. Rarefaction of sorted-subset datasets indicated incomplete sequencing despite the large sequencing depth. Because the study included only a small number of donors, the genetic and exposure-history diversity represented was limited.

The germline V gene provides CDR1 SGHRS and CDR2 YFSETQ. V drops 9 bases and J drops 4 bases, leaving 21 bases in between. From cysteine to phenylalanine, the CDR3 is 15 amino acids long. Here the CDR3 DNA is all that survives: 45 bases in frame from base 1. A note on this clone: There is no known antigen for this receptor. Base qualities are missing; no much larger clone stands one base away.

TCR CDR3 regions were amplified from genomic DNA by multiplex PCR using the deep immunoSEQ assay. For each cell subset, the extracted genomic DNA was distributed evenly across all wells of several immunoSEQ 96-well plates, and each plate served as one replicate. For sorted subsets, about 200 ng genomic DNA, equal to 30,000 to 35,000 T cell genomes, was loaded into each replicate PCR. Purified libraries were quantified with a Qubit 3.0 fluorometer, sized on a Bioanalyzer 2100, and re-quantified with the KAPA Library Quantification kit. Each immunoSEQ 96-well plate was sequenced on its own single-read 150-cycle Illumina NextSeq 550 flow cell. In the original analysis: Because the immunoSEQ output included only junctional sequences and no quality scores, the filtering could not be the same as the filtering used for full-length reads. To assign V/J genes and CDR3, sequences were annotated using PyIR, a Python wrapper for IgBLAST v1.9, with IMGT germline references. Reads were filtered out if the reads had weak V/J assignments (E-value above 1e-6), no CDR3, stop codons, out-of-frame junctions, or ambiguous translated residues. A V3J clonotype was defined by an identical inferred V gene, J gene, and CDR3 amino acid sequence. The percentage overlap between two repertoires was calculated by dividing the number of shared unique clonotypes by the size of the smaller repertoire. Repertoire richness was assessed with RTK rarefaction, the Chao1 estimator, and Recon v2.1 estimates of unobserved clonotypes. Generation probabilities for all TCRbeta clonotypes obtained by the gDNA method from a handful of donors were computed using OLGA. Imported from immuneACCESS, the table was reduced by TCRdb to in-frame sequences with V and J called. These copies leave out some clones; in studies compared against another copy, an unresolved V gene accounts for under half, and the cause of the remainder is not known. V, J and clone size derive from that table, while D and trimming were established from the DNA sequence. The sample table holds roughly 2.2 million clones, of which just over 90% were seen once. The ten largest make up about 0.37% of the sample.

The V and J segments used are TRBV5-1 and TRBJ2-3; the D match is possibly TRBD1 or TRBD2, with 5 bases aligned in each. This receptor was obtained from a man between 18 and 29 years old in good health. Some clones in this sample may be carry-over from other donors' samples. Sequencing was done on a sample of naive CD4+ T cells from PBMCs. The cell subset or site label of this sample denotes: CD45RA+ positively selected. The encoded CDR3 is CATASSGSLADTQYF. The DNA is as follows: TGCGCCACGGCATCCTCAGGGAGTCTCGCAGATACGCAGTATTTT.